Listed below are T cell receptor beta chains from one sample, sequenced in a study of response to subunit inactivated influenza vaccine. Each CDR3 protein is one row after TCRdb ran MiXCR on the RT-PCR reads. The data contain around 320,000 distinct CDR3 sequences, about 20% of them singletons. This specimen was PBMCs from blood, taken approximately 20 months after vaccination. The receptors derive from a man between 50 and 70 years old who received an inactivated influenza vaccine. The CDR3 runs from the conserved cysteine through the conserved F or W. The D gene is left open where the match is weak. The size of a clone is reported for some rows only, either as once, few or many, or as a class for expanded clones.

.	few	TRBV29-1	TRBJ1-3	TGCAGCGTAGCACACAGATCTGGAAACACCATATATTTT	CSVAHRSGNTIYF
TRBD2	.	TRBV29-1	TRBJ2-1	TGCAGCGTTGAATCGCTAGCGGGAGGCTACAATGAGCAGTTCTTC	CSVESLAGGYNEQFF
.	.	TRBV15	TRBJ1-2	TGTGCCACCAGCAGAGATGCGGGTTTTGGCTACACCTTC	CATSRDAGFGYTF
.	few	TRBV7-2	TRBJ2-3	TGTGCCAGCAGCTTAGCGACCACAGATACGCAGTATTTT	CASSLATTDTQYF
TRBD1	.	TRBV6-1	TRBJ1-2	TGTGCCGGCAGTGCCAGAGGACAGGGCTATGACTACACCTTC	CAGSARGQGYDYTF
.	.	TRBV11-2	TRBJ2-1	TGTGCCAGCAGCTTTGGGGTGGGGGCTTACAATGAGCAGTTCTTC	CASSFGVGAYNEQFF
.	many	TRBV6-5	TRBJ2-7	TGTGCCAGCAGTCTGCAGCCTAGCTACGAGCAGTACTTC	CASSLQPSYEQYF
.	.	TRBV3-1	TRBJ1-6	TGTGCCAGCAGCCAAGCCGGGATCGACTCGGGGTCACCCCTCCACTTT	CASSQAGIDSGSPLHF
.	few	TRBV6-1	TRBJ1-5	TGTGCCAGTCGGGGGGCAGTGGATCAGCCCCAGCATTTT	CASRGAVDQPQHF
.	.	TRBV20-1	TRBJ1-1	TGCAGTGCTGGGAGGGGGGACACTGAAGCTTTCTTT	CSAGRGDTEAFF
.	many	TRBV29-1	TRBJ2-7	TGCAGCGTTGGGGGCTTTCGGACCGAGCAGTACTTC	CSVGGFRTEQYF
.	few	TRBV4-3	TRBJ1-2	TGCGCCAGCAGCCGTTCCAGGACAGACACTAACTATGGCTACACCTTC	CASSRSRTDTNYGYTF
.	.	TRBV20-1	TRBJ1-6	TGCAGTGCTAAGAGGGGAGATTCACCCCTCCACTTT	CSAKRGDSPLHF
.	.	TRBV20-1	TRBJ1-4	TGCAGTGCTAGAGTGGAGAATGAAAAACTGTTTTTT	CSARVENEKLFF
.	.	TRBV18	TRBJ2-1	TGTGCCAGCTCACGACTACTAGTGAGGAATGAGCAGTTCTTC	CASSRLLVRNEQFF
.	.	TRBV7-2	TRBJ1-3	TGTGCCAGCAGCTTAAATGCAGTCGTCTCTGGAAACACCATATATTTT	CASSLNAVVSGNTIYF
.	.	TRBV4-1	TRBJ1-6	TGCGCCAGCAGCCCCCGGGAGGGGGAATGGAGTTCACCCCTCCACTTT	CASSPREGEWSSPLHF
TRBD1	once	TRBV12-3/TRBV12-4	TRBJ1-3	TGTGCCAGCAGACTTGGACAGGGGGGAAACACCATATATTTT	CASRLGQGGNTIYF
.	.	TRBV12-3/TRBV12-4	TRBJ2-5	TGTGCCAGCCGAGAAGAAGGGGAGAGCGAGACCCAGTACTTC	CASREEGESETQYF
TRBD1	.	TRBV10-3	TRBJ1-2	TGTGCCATCAGTGAGTCCCTCCGGGACAGCTATGGCTACACCTTC	CAISESLRDSYGYTF
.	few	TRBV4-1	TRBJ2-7	TGCGCCAGCAGCCAGATACAGGGATGGCAGCAGTACTTC	CASSQIQGWQQYF
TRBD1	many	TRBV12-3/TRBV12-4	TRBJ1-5	TGTGCCAGCAGCCCCGGGATACAGGGGGTAGGCCAGCCCCAGCATTTT	CASSPGIQGVGQPQHF
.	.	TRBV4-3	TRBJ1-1	TGCGCCAGCAGCCAAGATGGAGAGAGAGGGGGCACTGAAGCTTTCTTT	CASSQDGERGGTEAFF
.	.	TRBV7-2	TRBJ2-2	TGTGCCAGCAGCTTTCAGCACGTGACAGGGAACACCGGGGAGCTGTTTTTT	CASSFQHVTGNTGELFF
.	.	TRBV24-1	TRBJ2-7	TGTGCCACCAGTGATCCCCATTCATACGAGCAGTACTTC	CATSDPHSYEQYF
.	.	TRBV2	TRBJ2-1	TGTGCCAGCAGTACCGGGGGCTACGATGAGCAGTTCTTC	CASSTGGYDEQFF
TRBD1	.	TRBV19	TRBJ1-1	TGTGCCAGTATCATAGGGACAGGGTTGAACACTGAAGCTTTCTTT	CASIIGTGLNTEAFF